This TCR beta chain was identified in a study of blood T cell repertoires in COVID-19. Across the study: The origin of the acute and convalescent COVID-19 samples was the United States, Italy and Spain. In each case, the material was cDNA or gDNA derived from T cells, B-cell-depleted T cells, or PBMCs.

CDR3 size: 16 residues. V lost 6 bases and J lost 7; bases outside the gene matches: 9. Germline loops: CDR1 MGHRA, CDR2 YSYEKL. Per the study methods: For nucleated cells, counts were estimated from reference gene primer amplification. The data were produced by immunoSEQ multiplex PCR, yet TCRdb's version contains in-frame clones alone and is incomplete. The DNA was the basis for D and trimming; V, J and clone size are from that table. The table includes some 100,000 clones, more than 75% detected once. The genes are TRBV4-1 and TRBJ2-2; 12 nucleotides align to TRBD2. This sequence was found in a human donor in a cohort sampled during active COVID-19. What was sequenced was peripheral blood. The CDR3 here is CASRRTSGNEGGELFF. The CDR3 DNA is TGCGCCAGCAGACGGACTAGCGGGAACGAGGGCGGGGAGCTGTTTTTT.